This T cell receptor (beta chain) was captured by sequencing in a study of blood T cell repertoires in COVID-19. For the study at large: The United States, Italy and Spain were the sources of the acute and convalescent COVID-19 samples. Nucleic acid was either cDNA or gDNA, and it came from T cells, B-cell-depleted T cells, or PBMCs.

Original analysis: Estimates of nucleated cell counts were drawn from the amplification of reference gene primers. TCRdb's copy holds only in-frame clones and misses some; the assay was immunoSEQ multiplex PCR. Clone size and the V and J calls come from that table; the DNA yielded D and trimming. Among 150,000 to 200,000 clones listed, approximately 87% were seen once. Seattle patients were enrolled while actively infected and followed longitudinally. V was shortened by 2 bases and J by 2 bases, with 15 bases between the two germline ends. Germline-derived CDR1 and CDR2 are MGHRA and YSYEKL. The CDR3 covers 17 residues.

Sample: peripheral blood. The sequence was collected from a woman in her 70s with COVID-19, enrolled during active disease. This sequence joins TRBV4-1 and TRBJ2-2; possible D gene TRBD1, 5 bases. CDR3 sequence reads: CASSQTTGSSNTGELFF. The CDR3 DNA sequence: TGCGCCAGCAGCCAAACTACAGGTTCTTCAAACACCGGGGAGCTGTTTTTT.